This T cell receptor beta chain was profiled in a study of cytomegalovirus exposure and HLA in healthy donors. In the study overall: Among about 179 million T cells, an earlier analysis found 95 million to 140 million unique TCR beta sequences.

The PCR was carried out with 60 Vbeta primers and 13 Jbeta primers. Some clones are missing from TCRdb's copy, which holds only in-frame ones; the method was immunoSEQ multiplex PCR. The sample has around 200,000 clones; 82% are singletons. About this clone: Its antigen is currently unknown.

Germline CDR1 is MNHNS and CDR2 is SASEGT. Trimming stripped 1 base from V and 1 base from J, with 10 bases between. The CDR3 contains 16 residues. Whole-study findings and limits: Reports indicated that the classifier achieved high specificity and sensitivity in diagnosing cytomegalovirus status. Sequencing depth roughly uniform across donors was assumed in presence/absence analyses.

This receptor was identified in a woman in her thirties or forties in good health and CMV-seronegative. The genes are TRBV6-1 and TRBJ2-2; D remains unclear. The sequencing sample was made of PBMCs. CDR3 protein: CASSEGVGVNTGELFF. The CDR3 DNA reads TGTGCCAGCAGTGAAGGGGTCGGAGTGAACACCGGGGAGCTGTTTTTT.